These 12 T cell receptor beta chains were sequenced from one sample in a study of CD8+CD57+ T cells in acquired aplastic anemia. Using genomic DNA as the template, TCR beta VDJ and CDR3 profiling was carried out. A single record per CDR3 protein comes from TCRdb applying MiXCR to the reads. The data contain 400,000 to 450,000 distinct CDR3 sequences, about two thirds of them singletons. Sequencing was performed on sorted CD4+, CD8+, or CD8+CD57+ T cells (not recorded which) from PBMCs. These receptors originate from a human donor in good health, serving as a control.

The V and J genes are TRBV20-1 and TRBJ2-3, with D perhaps matching TRBD2 (5 bases). The CDR3 contains 13 residues. Germline-derived CDR1 and CDR2 are DFQATT and SNEGSKA (reference sequence). V was pared by 6 bases and J by 10 bases, with 20 bases between. In nucleotides, the CDR3 is TGCAGTGCGTATAGGAGGAGCTCCTACGCGCAGTATTTT. Its protein is CSAYRRSSYAQYF.

J is TRBJ1-2 and V is TRBV9; D ambiguous. Trimming took off 4 bases at V and 5 bases at J, with 18 bases between the two ends. The CDR3 has 15 residues. CDR1 SGDLS and CDR2 YYNGEE come from the germline V gene. The CDR3 DNA sequence: TGTGCCAGCAGCCAAGGTCACAAGGGTGATTATGGCTACACCTTC. As protein: CASSQGHKGDYGYTF.

Regarding this clonotype: An end of the junction does not agree with germline; a read error may underlie this. This chain uses TRBV9 with TRBJ1-2; D unresolved. The germline V gene has CDR1 SGDLS and CDR2 YYNGEE. The CDR3 totals 13 residues. DNA for the CDR3: TGTGCCAGCAACACCGGGCAGAGGTATTCACCCCTCTTC. Protein sequence: CASNTGQRYSPLF.

This clonotype was observed once. In this CDR3 the conserved last residue, phenylalanine or tryptophan, is missing, so a read error is likely. The chain recombines TRBV2 with TRBJ1-2; D unresolved. The ends were cut back, 7 bases at V and 6 bases at J, with 18 bases in the middle. The CDR3 spans 14 residues. Per germline, CDR1 SNHLY and CDR2 FYNNEI. CDR3: CASTLAAYYHGYTY. The CDR3 DNA sequence: TGTGCCAGCACCCTAGCGGCGTACTACCATGGCTACACCTAC.

This clonotype showed up many times. The chain recombines TRBV20-1 with TRBJ2-3; D is possibly TRBD2 (6 bases). This CDR3 spans 16 amino acids. Trimming cost V 2 bases and J 2 bases, with 17 bases left between them. CDR1 is DFQATT, CDR2 SNEGSKA, per germline (reference sequence). The chain's CDR3 is CSARTPLAGPTDTQYF. The DNA of the CDR3 is TGCAGTGCTAGAACACCCCTTGCGGGGCCCACAGATACGCAGTATTTT.

The chain carries TRBV12-3 or TRBV12-4 and TRBJ2-5; 8 bases are shared with TRBD2. V lost 5 bases and J lost 4; bases outside the gene matches: 6. There are 14 residues in the CDR3. The CDR3 loop reads CASSVSGGAETQYF. CDR3 sequence (DNA): TGTGCCAGCAGTGTAAGCGGGGGAGCAGAGACCCAGTACTTC.

In its sample, this clonotype was seen once. The junction shows a germline mismatch at one end, possibly a read error. This chain uses TRBV7-2 with TRBJ2-7; 8 nucleotides line up with TRBD2. CDR1 SGHTA and CDR2 FQGNSA come from the germline V gene. The CDR3 extends over 14 amino acids. CDR3 amino acids: CASSFASGHSATMF. The DNA for the CDR3 is TGTGCCAGCAGCTTTGCTAGCGGGCACTCTGCTACAATGTTC.

The V and J genes are TRBV19 and TRBJ2-5; 8 positions match TRBD2. CDR1 is LNHDA, CDR2 SQIVND, per germline (reference sequence). The CDR3 loop spans 14 amino acids. V dropped 3 bases and J dropped 5; count of bases not matched to a gene: 5. The CDR3 nucleotides are TGTGCCAGTAGTATCGGGGGGGCACAGGAGACCCAGTACTTC. It translates to CASSIGGAQETQYF.

This rearrangement joins TRBV7-7 to TRBJ2-3; D ambiguous. The CDR3 totals 15 residues. Germline loops: CDR1 SSHAT, CDR2 FNYEAQ (reference sequence). V lost 4 bases and J 4 bases, leaving 15 bases between the germline ends. CDR3 nucleotide sequence: TGTGCCAGCAGCTCAGACACCCGGGTATCAGATACGCAGTATTTT. This gives the protein CASSSDTRVSDTQYF.

Comments on this clonotype: At one boundary the junction diverges from the germline segment, which might be a read error. The chain couples TRBV7-9 to TRBJ1-1; no reliable D call. Germline V gene data show CDR1 as SEHNR and CDR2 as FQNEAQ (reference sequence). The CDR3 is made up of 13 amino acids. The CDR3 reads CATSRLVTFEAFF. Written as DNA, the CDR3 is TGTGCCACCAGCCGTCTGGTTACATTTGAAGCTTTCTTT.

The chain links TRBV7-3 to TRBJ2-5; 9 positions match TRBD1. Germline CDR1 is SGHTA and CDR2 is FQGTGA. V was pared by 5 bases and J by 5 bases, with 15 bases of the junction left unmatched. The CDR3 is 17 residues long. The CDR3 region has the DNA TGTGCCAGCAGCCACCTCCCCCCCGGACAGGGGCTCGAGACCCAGTACTTC. Protein: CASSHLPPGQGLETQYF.

This clonotype was seen ten or more times. The rearrangement joins TRBV6-6 to TRBJ2-1, with 13 bases lining up with TRBD2. Germline CDR1 is MNHNY and CDR2 is SVGAGI (reference sequence). The J segment lost 7 bases and the V segment lost 7 bases, leaving 4 bases of the junction unmatched. The CDR3 runs 14 residues. CDR3 DNA: TGTGCCAGCATAAGGACTAGCGGGGGTAATGAGCAGTTCTTC. Protein: CASIRTSGGNEQFF.